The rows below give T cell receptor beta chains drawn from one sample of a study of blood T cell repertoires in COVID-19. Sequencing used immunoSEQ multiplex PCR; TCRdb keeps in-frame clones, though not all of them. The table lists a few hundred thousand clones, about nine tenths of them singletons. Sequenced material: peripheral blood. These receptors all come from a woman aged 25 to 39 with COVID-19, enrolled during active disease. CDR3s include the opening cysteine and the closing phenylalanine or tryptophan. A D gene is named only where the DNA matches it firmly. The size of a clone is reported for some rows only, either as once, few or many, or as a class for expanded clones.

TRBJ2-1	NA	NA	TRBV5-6	CASSWTRNEQFF	TGTGCCAGCAGTTGGACACGCAATGAGCAGTTCTTC
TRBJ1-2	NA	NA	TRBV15	CATSRDIPRGTYGYTF	TGTGCCACCAGCAGAGATATCCCTCGTGGGACATATGGCTACACCTTC
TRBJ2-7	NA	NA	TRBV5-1	CASSPGPEGEQYF	TGCGCCAGCAGTCCTGGACCCGAGGGCGAGCAGTACTTC
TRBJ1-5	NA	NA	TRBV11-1	CASSLDGRSNQPQHF	TGTGCCAGCAGCTTAGATGGGCGTAGCAATCAGCCCCAGCATTTT
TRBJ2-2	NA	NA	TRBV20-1	CSASLGAGELFF	TGCAGTGCTAGTTTGGGGGCTGGGGAGCTGTTTTTT
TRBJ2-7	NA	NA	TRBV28	CASSEHQGSAYEQYF	TGTGCCAGCAGTGAGCATCAGGGGTCCGCCTACGAGCAGTACTTC
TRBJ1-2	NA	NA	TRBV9	CASSERQANYGYTF	TGTGCCAGCAGCGAGCGACAGGCTAACTATGGCTACACCTTC
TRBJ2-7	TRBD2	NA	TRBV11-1	CASSPRTSGMREQYF	TGTGCCAGCAGCCCAAGGACTAGCGGGATGAGGGAGCAGTACTTC
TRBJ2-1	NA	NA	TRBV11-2	CASSLGMAGEQFF	TGTGCCAGCAGCTTAGGAATGGCGGGTGAGCAGTTCTTC
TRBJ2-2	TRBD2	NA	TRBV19	CASSGRVTGELFF	TGTGCCAGTAGCGGGAGGGTCACCGGGGAGCTGTTTTTT
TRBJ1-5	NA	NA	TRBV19	CASRGYSNQPQHF	TGTGCCAGCAGGGGTTATAGCAATCAGCCCCAGCATTTT
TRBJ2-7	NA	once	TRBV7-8	CASNTYRAFGFYEQYF	TGTGCCAGCAACACATACAGGGCCTTCGGATTTTACGAGCAGTACTTC
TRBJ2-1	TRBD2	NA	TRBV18	CASSPQMRGSGEQFF	TGTGCCAGCTCACCACAAATGCGGGGGAGCGGTGAGCAGTTCTTC
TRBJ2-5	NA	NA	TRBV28	CASSFLNQETQYF	TGTGCCAGCAGTTTCTTAAACCAAGAGACCCAGTACTTC
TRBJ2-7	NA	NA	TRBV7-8	CASSLGQGSDEQYF	TGTGCCAGCAGCTTAGGGCAGGGCAGTGACGAGCAGTACTTC
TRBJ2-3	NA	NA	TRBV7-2	CASSFPNTDTQYF	TGTGCCAGCAGCTTTCCAAACACAGATACGCAGTATTTT
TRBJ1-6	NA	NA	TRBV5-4	CASSSAASAGVGNSPLHF	TGTGCCAGCAGCTCCGCCGCCTCCGCGGGAGTTGGTAATTCACCCCTCCACTTT
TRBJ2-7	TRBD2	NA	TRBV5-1	CASSPAGGGYEQYF	TGCGCCAGCAGCCCCGCGGGGGGAGGCTACGAGCAGTACTTC